This passage covers 14 T cell receptor beta chains from one sample sequenced in a study of long-term antiretroviral therapy in people with HIV. They ran version v3.0 of the immunoSEQ assay at survey level. TCRdb's copy holds only in-frame clones and misses some; the assay was immunoSEQ multiplex PCR. Of around 11,000 clones listed, 65% to 85% are singletons. Sequenced material: unsorted PBMCs, taken 1.8 years after starting antiretroviral therapy. All receptors derive from a man aged 35 to 55 with HIV.

The rearrangement links TRBV28 to TRBJ1-1; D call uncertain. Trimming took off 10 bases at V and 1 base at J, with 10 bases between the two ends. The CDR3 is made up of 12 amino acids. Germline CDR1 MDHEN, CDR2 SYDVKM. CDR3 DNA: TGTGCCAAATGGGCAGCGAACACTGAAGCTTTCTTT. Translated: CAKWAANTEAFF. The full variable domain, its missing parts supplied by reference TRBV28 and TRBJ1-1, is DVKVTQSSRYLVKRTGEKVFLECVQDMDHENMFWYRQDPGLGLRLIYFSYDVKMKEKGDIPEGYSVSREKKERFSLILESASTNQTSMYLCAKWAANTEAFFGQGTRLTVV.

This clone was seen once. This chain joins TRBV10-3 and TRBJ2-7; D is uncertain. V lost 4 bases and J lost 1, with 2 bases in between. CDR1 and CDR2 from the germline V gene are ENHRY and SYGVKD. The CDR3 runs to 11 residues. CDR3 DNA sequence: TGTGCCATCAGTGGTTCCTACGAGCAGTACTTC. This translates into CAISGSYEQYF.

The chain carries TRBV7-6 and TRBJ2-2, with no clear D. Trimming cost V 3 bases and J 6 bases, with 2 bases left between them. This CDR3 is 11 amino acids long. The germline gives CDR1 SGHVS, CDR2 FNYEAQ. Written as DNA, the CDR3 is TGTGCCAGCAGCTTGCCCGGGGAGCTGTTTTTT. Translating gives CASSLPGELFF.

J is TRBJ1-4 and V is TRBV5-4; D perhaps matches TRBD1 (5 bases). Germline V gene sequence: CDR1 SGHNT, CDR2 YYREEE (reference sequence). Trimming stripped 4 bases from V and 7 bases from J, with 14 bases between. The CDR3 is 14 amino acids. Here the CDR3 DNA reads TGTGCCAGCAGCGCCCCCGGGGGTGGTGAAAAACTGTTTTTT. The encoded protein is CASSAPGGGEKLFF.

The chain combines TRBV13 with TRBJ2-7, with 14 positions matching TRBD2. Per the germline V gene, CDR1 is PRHDT and CDR2 is FYEKMQ (reference sequence). This CDR3 comprises 17 residues. Trimming took 5 bases from V and 3 from J; bases not matched to a gene: 9. This CDR3 reads CASSPPGTSGSGYEQYF. CDR3 nucleotides: TGTGCCAGCAGCCCACCGGGGACTAGCGGGAGTGGCTACGAGCAGTACTTC.

The chain uses TRBV7-8 and TRBJ2-2; the match to TRBD1 covers 8 bases. This CDR3 has 14 amino acids. Per the germline V gene, CDR1 is SGHVS and CDR2 is FQNEAQ. Unmatched junction bases numbered 3, after V lost 6 bases and J lost 3 bases. CDR3: CASRQGADTGELFF. DNA for the CDR3: TGTGCCAGCAGGCAGGGGGCGGACACCGGGGAGCTGTTTTTT.

This clone ranks as medium-sized. The chain joins TRBV2 to TRBJ2-7; 8 nucleotides agree with TRBD2. The CDR3 is 14 residues long. Losses at the gene ends were 7 bases for V and 0 bases for J; bases not matched to a gene: 5. Per the germline V gene, CDR1 is SNHLY and CDR2 is FYNNEI. The DNA of the CDR3 is TGTGCCAGCAAAAGGGGACTAGTCTCCTACGAGCAGTACTTC. This codes for CASKRGLVSYEQYF.

J is TRBJ1-4 and V is TRBV23-1, with D possibly TRBD1 on 5 matching bases. TRBV23-1 is reported as an ORF; its role is uncertain. The CDR3 covers 13 residues. V was shortened by 1 base and J by 11 bases, with 11 bases between the two germline ends. CDR3 residues: CASSQWAPGKLFF. Here the CDR3 DNA reads TGCGCCAGCAGTCAATGGGCCCCAGGGAAACTGTTTTTT.

In DNA form, the CDR3 reads TGTGCCAGCAGCGTAGGTACTAGCGGGATCCGGGAGCTGTTTTTT. As protein: CASSVGTSGIRELFF. The V gene is TRBV9, the J gene TRBJ2-2, with 10 bases that match TRBD2. The germline V gene encodes CDR1 SGDLS and CDR2 YYNGEE. The J segment lost 9 bases and the V segment lost 0 bases, leaving 5 bases of the junction unmatched. The CDR3 has 15 amino acids.

This chain links TRBV30 with TRBJ2-7; no clear D gene. Trimming stripped 0 bases from V and 4 bases from J, with 4 bases between. CDR1 and CDR2 from the germline V gene are GTSNPN and SVGIG (reference sequence). The CDR3 extends over 11 amino acids. This CDR3 reads CAWSVVYEQYF. CDR3 nucleotides: TGTGCCTGGAGTGTTGTGTACGAGCAGTACTTC.

This chain uses TRBV11-2 with TRBJ2-4, with 7 bases that match TRBD2. Germline CDR1 and CDR2: SGHAT and FQNNGV. The ends lost 6 bases at V and 8 bases at J; junction bases unmatched: 13. This CDR3 contains 15 residues. The CDR3 protein is CASSSILAAGDIQYF. In DNA, the CDR3 is TGTGCCAGCAGTTCGATCCTAGCGGCGGGGGACATTCAGTACTTC. The whole variable domain, filled in from reference TRBV11-2 and TRBJ2-4, reads EAGVAQSPRYKIIEKRQSVAFWCNPISGHATLYWYQQILGQGPKLLIQFQNNGVVDDSQLPKDRFSAERLKGVDSTLKIQPAKLEDSAVYLCASSSILAAGDIQYFGAGTRLSVL.

This sequence joins TRBV6-5 and TRBJ1-5, with D possibly matching TRBD1 (6 bases). The CDR3 is 15 amino acids. Trimming removed 8 bases at V and 4 bases at J, with 18 bases between. CDR1 and CDR2 from the germline V gene are MNHEY and SVGAGI. The CDR3 DNA is TGTGCCAGCGGAATACGGGGGCCGGGAAATCAGCCCCAGCATTTT. This gives the protein CASGIRGPGNQPQHF.

The rearrangement links TRBV7-2 to TRBJ2-2; D is unclear. Germline V lookup: CDR1 SGHTA, CDR2 FQGNSA. V lost 0 bases, J lost 2 bases, and 4 bases lay in between. The CDR3 covers 14 residues. This CDR3 reads CASSLAVNTGELFF. CDR3 bases: TGTGCCAGCAGCTTAGCGGTCAACACCGGGGAGCTGTTTTTT.

The chain carries TRBV5-1 and TRBJ2-4; TRBD2 is a possible D gene (6 bases). The CDR3 is 17 amino acids. The V end lost 5 bases, the J end lost 8 bases, and 26 bases lay between the germline ends. CDR1 is SGHRS and CDR2 is YFSETQ in the germline V gene. The CDR3, as DNA: TGCGCCAGCAGGGGGGGTTTACTCCGACCGCGTGAGGACATTCAGTACTTC. Protein: CASRGGLLRPREDIQYF. The full variable domain, completed using reference TRBV5-1 and TRBJ2-4, is KAGVTQTPRYLIKTRGQQVTLSCSPISGHRSVSWYQQTPGQGLQFLFEYFSETQRNKGNFPGRFSGRQFSNSRSEMNVSTLELGDSALYLCASRGGLLRPREDIQYFGAGTRLSVL.